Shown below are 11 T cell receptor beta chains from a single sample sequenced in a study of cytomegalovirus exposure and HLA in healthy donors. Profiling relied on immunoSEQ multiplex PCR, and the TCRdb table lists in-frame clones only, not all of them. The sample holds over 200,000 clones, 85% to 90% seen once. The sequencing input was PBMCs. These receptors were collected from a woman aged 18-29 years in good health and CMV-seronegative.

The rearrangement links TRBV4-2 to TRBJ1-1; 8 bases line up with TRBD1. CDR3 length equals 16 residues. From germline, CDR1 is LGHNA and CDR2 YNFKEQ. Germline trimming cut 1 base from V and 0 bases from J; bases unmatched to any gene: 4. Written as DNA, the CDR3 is TGTGCCAGCAGCCAAGTGTCAGGGGGCATGAACACTGAAGCTTTCTTT. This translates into CASSQVSGGMNTEAFF.

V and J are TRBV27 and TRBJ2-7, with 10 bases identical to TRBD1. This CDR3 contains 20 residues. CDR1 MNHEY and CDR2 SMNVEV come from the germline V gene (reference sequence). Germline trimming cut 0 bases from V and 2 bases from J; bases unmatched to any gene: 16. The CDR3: CASSLSVGQGRRRDPYEQYF. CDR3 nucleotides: TGTGCCAGCAGTTTATCGGTGGGACAGGGGAGAAGGCGGGACCCCTACGAGCAGTACTTC.

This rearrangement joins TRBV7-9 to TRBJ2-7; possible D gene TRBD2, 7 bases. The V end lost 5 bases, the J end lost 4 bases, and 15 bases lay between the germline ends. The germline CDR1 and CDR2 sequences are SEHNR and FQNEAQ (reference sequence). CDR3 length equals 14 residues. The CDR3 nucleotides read TGTGCCAGCAGCCCATGGGGGGGGGCGTACGAGCAGTACTTC. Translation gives CASSPWGGAYEQYF.

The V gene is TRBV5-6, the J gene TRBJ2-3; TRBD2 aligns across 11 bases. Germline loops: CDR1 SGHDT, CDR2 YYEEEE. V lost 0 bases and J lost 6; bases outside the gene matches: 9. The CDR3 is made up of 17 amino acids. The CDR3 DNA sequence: TGTGCCAGCAGCTTGGAGGGACTAGCGGAAATTAGGGATACGCAGTATTTT. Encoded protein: CASSLEGLAEIRDTQYF.

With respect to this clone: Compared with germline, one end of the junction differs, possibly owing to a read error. DNA of the CDR3: TGTGCCAGCAGTGAACCCGGACTCCTCTTT. It encodes CASSEPGLLF. The genes are TRBV2 and TRBJ1-1; D is undetermined. The CDR3 is 10 amino acids. Germline V gives CDR1 SNHLY, CDR2 FYNNEI.

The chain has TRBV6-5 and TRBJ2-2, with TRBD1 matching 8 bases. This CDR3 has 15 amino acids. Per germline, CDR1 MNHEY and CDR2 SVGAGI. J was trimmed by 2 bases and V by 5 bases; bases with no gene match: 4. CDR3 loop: CASSQDRVNTGELFF. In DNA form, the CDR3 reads TGTGCCAGCAGTCAGGACAGGGTCAACACCGGGGAGCTGTTTTTT.

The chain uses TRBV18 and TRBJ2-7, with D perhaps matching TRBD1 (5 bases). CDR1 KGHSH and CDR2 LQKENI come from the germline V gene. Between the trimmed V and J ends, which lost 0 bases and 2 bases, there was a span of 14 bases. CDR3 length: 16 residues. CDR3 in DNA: TGTGCCAGCTCACCACCTGACAGAGATGGGGCCTACGAGCAGTACTTC. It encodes CASSPPDRDGAYEQYF.

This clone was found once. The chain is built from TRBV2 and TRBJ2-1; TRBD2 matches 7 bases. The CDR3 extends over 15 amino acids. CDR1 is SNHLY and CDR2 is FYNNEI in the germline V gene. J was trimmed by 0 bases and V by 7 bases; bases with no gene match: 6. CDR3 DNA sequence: TGTGCCAGCACAGGTCTAGCGGTCTCCTACAATGAGCAGTTCTTC. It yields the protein CASTGLAVSYNEQFF.

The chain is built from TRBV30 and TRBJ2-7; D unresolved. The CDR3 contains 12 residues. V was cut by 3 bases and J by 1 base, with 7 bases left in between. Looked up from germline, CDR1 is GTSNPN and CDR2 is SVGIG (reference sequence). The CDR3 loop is CAWSRRSYEQYF. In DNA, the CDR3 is TGTGCCTGGAGCCGCCGGTCCTACGAGCAGTACTTC. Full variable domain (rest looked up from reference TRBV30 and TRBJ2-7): SQTIHQWPATLVQPVGSPLSLECTVEGTSNPNLYWYRQAAGRGLQLLFYSVGIGQISSEVPQNLSASRPQDRQFILSSKKLLLSDSGFYLCAWSRRSYEQYFGPGTRLTVT.

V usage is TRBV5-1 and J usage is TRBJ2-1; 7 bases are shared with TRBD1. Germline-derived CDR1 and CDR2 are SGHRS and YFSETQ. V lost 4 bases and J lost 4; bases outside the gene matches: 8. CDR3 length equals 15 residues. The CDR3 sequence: CASSSSGTEYNEQFF. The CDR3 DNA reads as TGCGCCAGCAGCAGTTCGGGGACAGAATACAATGAGCAGTTCTTC.

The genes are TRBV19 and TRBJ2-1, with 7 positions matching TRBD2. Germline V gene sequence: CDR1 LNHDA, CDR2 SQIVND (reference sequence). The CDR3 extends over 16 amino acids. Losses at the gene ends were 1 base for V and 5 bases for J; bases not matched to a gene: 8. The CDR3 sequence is CASSIGVGTTNNEQFF. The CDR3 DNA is TGTGCCAGTAGTATAGGTGTGGGGACTACGAACAATGAGCAGTTCTTC. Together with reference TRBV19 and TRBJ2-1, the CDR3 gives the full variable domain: DGGITQSPKYLFRKEGQNVTLSCEQNLNHDAMYWYRQDPGQGLRLIYYSQIVNDFQKGDIAEGYSVSREKKESFPLTVTSAQKNPTAFYLCASSIGVGTTNNEQFFGPGTRLTVL.